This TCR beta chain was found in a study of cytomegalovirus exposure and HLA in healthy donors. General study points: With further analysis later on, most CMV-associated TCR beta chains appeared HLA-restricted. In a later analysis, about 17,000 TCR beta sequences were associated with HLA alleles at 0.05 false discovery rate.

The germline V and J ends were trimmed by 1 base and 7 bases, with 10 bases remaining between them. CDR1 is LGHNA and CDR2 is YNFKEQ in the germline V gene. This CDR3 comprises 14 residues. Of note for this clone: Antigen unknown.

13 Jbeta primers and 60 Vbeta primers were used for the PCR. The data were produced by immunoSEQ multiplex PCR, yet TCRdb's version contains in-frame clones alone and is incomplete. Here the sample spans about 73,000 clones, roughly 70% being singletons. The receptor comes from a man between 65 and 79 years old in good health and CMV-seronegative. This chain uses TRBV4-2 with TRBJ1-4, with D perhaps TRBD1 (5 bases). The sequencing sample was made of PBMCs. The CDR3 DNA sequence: TGTGCCAGCAGCCAAGCCAGGGAGGGTGAAAAACTGTTTTTT. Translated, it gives CASSQAREGEKLFF.